The T cell receptor beta chain under discussion was sequenced for a study of CD8 T cells in ankylosing spondylitis. General study findings and limits: Disease-linked clones were reportedly significantly enriched in matched ankylosing spondylitis synovial fluid. Earlier reports found some motif variants in synovial fluid and blood in reactive arthritis.

This clonotype was picked up many times. Its antigen is undetermined. Quantitative barcoded 5'-RACE was used to prepare TCR beta libraries. From the 5' RACE reads, TCRdb called clonotypes with MiXCR, one entry per CDR3 protein. Of approximately 260,000 distinct CDR3 sequences listed, 15% to 20% are singletons. The V end was cut by 7 bases, the J end by 5 bases, with 14 bases between. CDR1 SQVTM and CDR2 ANQGSEA come from the germline V gene. CDR3 size: 12 residues. Sequenced: blood, either unsorted or a sorted T cell fraction (not recorded which). This chain joins TRBV29-1 and TRBJ1-2; no reliable D call. This clonotype was obtained from a male donor with ankylosing spondylitis or in good health (not recorded which). The CDR3 DNA follows: TGCAGCGGCGAAGACATATCATATGGCTACACCTTC. Its protein is CSGEDISYGYTF.